Given below is one TCR beta chain in context. Its matching antigen is unknown. Between the trimmed V and J ends, which lost 3 bases and 4 bases, there was a span of 13 bases. Germline CDR1 DFQATT, CDR2 SNEGSKA (reference sequence). This CDR3 has 13 amino acids. Primers used in a second PCR of about 7 to 12 cycles were a sample-barcoded 5' primer and a J-beta primer mix. TCRdb re-called the 5' RACE reads with MiXCR, one entry per CDR3 protein. The sample lists roughly 720,000 distinct CDR3 sequences; about 53% were seen once. This sample is drawn from a study of blood T cells in healthy people across ages. Study-level findings and limits: Measured against age, TCR beta diversity per million T cells decreased in a roughly linear manner. Aged donors had fewer naive CD4+ cells and lower diversity than long-lived donors.

Per-sample PBMC isolation yielded at least 6 million cells. The rearrangement joins TRBV20-1 to TRBJ2-7; the D is unclear. The material sequenced was blood. The origin of this receptor is an older man in good health. CDR3 protein: CSASSQNSYEQYF. In nucleotides, the CDR3 is TGCAGTGCTAGTTCCCAGAATTCATACGAGCAGTACTTC.